A selection of T cell receptor beta chains follows, all from one sample in a study of post-analysis software for immune sequencing data. Each CDR3 protein gets one entry after TCRdb re-called the PCR reads with MiXCR. The sample holds about 380,000 distinct CDR3 sequences, roughly 36% seen once. The specimen was blood. These TCRs come from a girl aged 10-17 years with multiple sclerosis. Both conserved end residues are part of each CDR3. A D gene is named only where the DNA matches it firmly. Expanded clones get a size class; other rows say once, few or many, or leave the size out.

>TRBJ2-3|TRBV20-1|-|-|14
TGCAGTGCTAGAGCCCTAGCTCGGACAGATACGCAGTATTTT
CSARALARTDTQYF
>TRBJ2-7|TRBV4-1|-|-|15
TGCGCCAGCAGCCTGACAGTTAGGAGCTCCTACGAGCAGTACTTC
CASSLTVRSSYEQYF
>TRBJ2-7|TRBV20-1|-|TRBD2|16
TGCAGTGCTGCAGGGAGCGGCGGGGGATACTCCTACGAGCAGTACTTC
CSAAGSGGGYSYEQYF
>TRBJ1-1|TRBV6-5|few|-|15
TGTGCCAGCAGTTACGACGGGGTGGGGAACACTGAAGCTTTCTTT
CASSYDGVGNTEAFF
>TRBJ1-2|TRBV7-2|few|-|13
TGTGCCAGCATTCCAACCCAGGGAGGTGGCTACACCTTC
CASIPTQGGGYTF
>TRBJ2-2|TRBV6-5|once|TRBD1|16
TGTGCCAGCACCTTCGGCGGGACAGGGGTGGTCGGGGAGCTGTTTTTT
CASTFGGTGVVGELFF
>TRBJ2-3|TRBV20-1|-|-|14
TGCAGTGCTAGAGTAGGGGGAAGCACAGATACGCAGTATTTT
CSARVGGSTDTQYF
>TRBJ2-5|TRBV6-6|many|TRBD2|14
TGTGCCAGCAGTTCCCATAGCGGGCAAGAGACCCAGTACTTC
CASSSHSGQETQYF
>TRBJ2-7|TRBV19|few|-|13
TGTGCCAGTAGTACACCCGGCCAGCGCGAGCAGTACTTC
CASSTPGQREQYF
>TRBJ1-5|TRBV7-2|-|TRBD1|17
TGTGCCAGCAGCGCCGGGACAGGGGCTTGGGGTAATCAGCCCCAGCATTTT
CASSAGTGAWGNQPQHF
>TRBJ2-7|TRBV27|-|-|16
TGTGCCAGCAGTTTATCGGTCGGCAGGCCCTCCTACGAGCAGTACTTC
CASSLSVGRPSYEQYF
>TRBJ2-7|TRBV27|-|TRBD1|15
TGTGCCAGCACCTACCAATGGGACAGGGGCTACGAGCAGTACTTC
CASTYQWDRGYEQYF
>TRBJ1-2|TRBV20-1|many|-|11
TGCAGTGCCCCCGGGAGTTTTGGCTACACCTTC
CSAPGSFGYTF
>TRBJ2-6|TRBV5-1|-|-|19
TGCGCCAGCAGCTTGAATAGGGGCCGCCCAAGCTCTGGGGCCAACGTCCTGACTTTC
CASSLNRGRPSSGANVLTF
>TRBJ2-7|TRBV6-5|few|-|17
TGTGCCAGCAGTTACTCGGGGACAGATCCGGAGGGATACGAGCAGTACTTC
CASSYSGTDPEGYEQYF
>TRBJ1-2|TRBV20-1|-|-|11
TGCAGTGCTAAGGGACACTATGGCTACACCTTC
CSAKGHYGYTF
>TRBJ1-2|TRBV6-5|-|-|14
TGTGCCAGCAGACTCACGACACCTTCGGGCGGCTACACCTTC
CASRLTTPSGGYTF
>TRBJ2-1|TRBV20-1|-|TRBD2|11
TGCAGTGCCCCTCGGGGAGGGATAGAGTTCTTC
CSAPRGGIEFF
>TRBJ2-5|TRBV6-2/TRBV6-3|few|TRBD1|13
TGTGCCAGCAGTCCACAGGGGGTCCAGACCCAGTACTTC
CASSPQGVQTQYF
>TRBJ1-1|TRBV20-1|-|TRBD1|15
TGCAGTGCACCGCCCCGGGACAGTCTAAACACTGAAGCTTTCTTT
CSAPPRDSLNTEAFF
>TRBJ1-2|TRBV7-2|-|-|12
TGTGCCAGCAGCGGGGAGGGCTATGGCTACACCTTC
CASSGEGYGYTF
>TRBJ2-5|TRBV29-1|few|-|11
TGCAGCTCCCGAACCCCCGAGACCCAGTACTTC
CSSRTPETQYF
>TRBJ1-2|TRBV12-3/TRBV12-4|-|TRBD1|15
TGTGCCAGCAGTAATCCCACCCGGACAGGGAGGGGCTACACCTTC
CASSNPTRTGRGYTF
>TRBJ1-1|TRBV3-1|once|TRBD1|17
TGTGCCAGCAGCCAAGACCGGGACAGGGGCGTGAACACTGAAGCTTTCTTT
CASSQDRDRGVNTEAFF
>TRBJ2-3|TRBV20-1|-|TRBD2|14
TGCAGTGCTGATAGCGGGGGCAGCACAGATACGCAGTATTTT
CSADSGGSTDTQYF
>TRBJ1-5|TRBV24-1|few|TRBD1|16
TGTGCCACCAGTGACCGAACGACAGGGGCCGGTCAGCCCCAGCATTTT
CATSDRTTGAGQPQHF
>TRBJ1-5|TRBV4-2|-|-|16
TGTGCCAGCAGTCAAGTAGAGGGAGGTAGCAATCAGCCCCAGCATTTT
CASSQVEGGSNQPQHF
>TRBJ2-1|TRBV6-1|few|-|15
TGTGCCAGCAGTGAAGGACATGGAGGAGACAATGAGCAGTTCTTC
CASSEGHGGDNEQFF
>TRBJ2-1|TRBV7-2|once|-|16
TGTGCCAGCGGCGTCCGACTGGCGGGCCTTTACAATGAGCAGTTCTTC
CASGVRLAGLYNEQFF
>TRBJ2-3|TRBV20-1|-|TRBD1|15
TGCAGTGCTAGCTGGGACAGGGGTCCTCCAGATACGCGGTATTTT
CSASWDRGPPDTRYF
>TRBJ2-7|TRBV7-3|-|-|14
TGTGCCAGCAGCGTAATCCCAGTCCTTTACGAGCAGTACTTC
CASSVIPVLYEQYF
>TRBJ1-4|TRBV12-3/TRBV12-4|few|TRBD1|15
TGTGCCAGCAGTTCCCGGACAGGGCTAGTCGAAAAACTGTTTTTT
CASSSRTGLVEKLFF
>TRBJ2-1|TRBV20-1|-|TRBD2|14
TGCAGTGCTAGAGATGTGGCGGGGGAGGTTGAGCAGTTCTTC
CSARDVAGEVEQFF
>TRBJ1-2|TRBV15|-|-|14
TGTGCCACCAGCAGAGATCGAGGGCACGGTGGCTACACCTTC
CATSRDRGHGGYTF
>TRBJ1-2|TRBV19|-|-|15
TGTGCCAGTAGTATGGGGCCTCGGACAGTCGATGGCTACACCTTC
CASSMGPRTVDGYTF
>TRBJ1-2|TRBV20-1|-|-|15
TGCAGTGCTAGAGGGAAGAGGCTTTACGGCTATGGCTACACCTTC
CSARGKRLYGYGYTF
>TRBJ2-3|TRBV4-3|-|TRBD2|17
TGCGCCAGCAGCCAAGCCGGGACTAGTGTTAGTGCAGGTACGCAGTATTTT
CASSQAGTSVSAGTQYF
>TRBJ1-4|TRBV5-1|few|-|12
TGCGCCAGTTTTCGAGAGTGGGAAAAACTGTTTTTT
CASFREWEKLFF
>TRBJ1-2|TRBV3-1|-|TRBD1|18
TGTGCCAGCAGCCAACTACTGGGACAGGGGGCGTCGGACTATGGCTACACCTTC
CASSQLLGQGASDYGYTF
>TRBJ2-5|TRBV5-1|few|-|16
TGCGCCAGCAGCCCCTCATTACAGGCCAACCAAGAGACCCAGTACTTC
CASSPSLQANQETQYF
>TRBJ1-2|TRBV10-3|once|TRBD1|14
TGTGCCATCAGCGGATACAGGGGCGACTATGGCTACACCTTC
CAISGYRGDYGYTF